This T cell receptor (beta chain) derives from a study of technical replicates of blood from several donors. Method: immunoSEQ multiplex PCR; TCRdb's copy keeps in-frame clones and lacks some. The repertoire holds about 61,000 clones, roughly 97% seen once, with just under 0.2% in the top ten. CDR3 length: 15 residues. V was clipped by 0 bases and J by 0 bases, with 7 bases between them. Germline V lookup: CDR1 SGHNT, CDR2 YENEEA. This receptor was identified in a human donor in good health. What was sequenced was T cells isolated from PBMCs. The chain is built from TRBV11-3 and TRBJ2-3, with TRBD2 as a possible D gene (6 bases). The CDR3 region is CASSLDSGSTDTQYF. Here the CDR3 DNA reads TGTGCCAGCAGCTTAGATAGCGGTAGCACAGATACGCAGTATTTT. The entire variable domain, with the rest obtained from reference TRBV11-3 and TRBJ2-3, is as follows: EAGVVQSPRYKIIEKKQPVAFWCNPISGHNTLYWYLQNLGQGPELLIRYENEEAVDDSQLPKDRFSAERLKGVDSTLKIQPAELGDSAVYLCASSLDSGSTDTQYFGPGTRLTVL.